Shown below are 24 T cell receptor beta chains from a single sample sequenced in a study of a mutant IDH1 vaccine in newly diagnosed glioma (dated by TCRdb to about 2021). The sample's time point label is to be understood as: week 35, safety follow-up. Each vaccine dose, consisting of 300 ug of a 20-mer mutant IDH1 peptide in Montanide, was administered subcutaneously with topical imiquimod. Their antigens remain unidentified. The receptor library was made with the immunoSEQ multiplex PCR assay. TCRdb provides this immuneACCESS table in a form limited to in-frame rearrangements. Some clones are lacking; in checked studies, under half of them reflect an unresolved V gene, and why the rest are absent is not known. The sample table shows about 68,000 clones, and roughly 83% are seen once. Around 12% of the sample is in the top ten clones. Sequenced here: PBMCs, sampled from a glioma patient whose treatment included an IDH1 peptide vaccine. The source of these receptors is a man between 18 and 35 years old with glioma.

The rearrangement uses TRBV4-3 and TRBJ2-1; a weak D match, TRBD2 (7 bases). Germline loops: CDR1 LGHNA, CDR2 YSLEER. This CDR3 comprises 15 residues. The V and J ends lost 1 base and 12 bases respectively, with 19 bases between them. The CDR3 spells CASSQVGRGSYAQFF. Here the CDR3 DNA reads TGCGCCAGCAGCCAAGTGGGGAGGGGGTCGTATGCGCAGTTCTTC.

This clone has only one observation. The chain is built from TRBV6-1 and TRBJ1-6, with D uncertain. The CDR3 consists of 13 residues. CDR1 is MNHNS, CDR2 SASEGT, per germline. Trimming removed 2 bases at V and 4 bases at J, with 3 bases between. In DNA form, the CDR3 reads TGTGCCAGCAGTGAACAGTATAATTCACCCCTCCACTTT. This sequence encodes CASSEQYNSPLHF.

The J gene is TRBJ1-2, the V gene TRBV19, with TRBD1 matching over 7 bases. The CDR3 totals 11 residues. V lost 3 bases to trimming and J lost 8 bases; unmatched junction nucleotides: 0. Per the germline V gene, CDR1 is LNHDA and CDR2 is SQIVND (reference sequence). This chain's CDR3 is CASSMTGGYTF. The DNA of the CDR3 is TGTGCCAGTAGTATGACAGGGGGCTACACCTTC.

The chain links TRBV7-9 to TRBJ2-2; possibly TRBD1 or TRBD2 for D (5 bases each). CDR3 size: 12 residues. Per the germline V gene, CDR1 is SEHNR and CDR2 is FQNEAQ (reference sequence). The V end lost 6 bases, the J end lost 7 bases, and 9 bases lay between the germline ends. CDR3 coding DNA: TGTGCCAGCAGAATGGGGGTCGGGGAGCTGTTTTTT. This translates into CASRMGVGELFF. Together with reference TRBV7-9 and TRBJ2-2, the CDR3 gives the full variable domain: DTGVSQNPRHKITKRGQNVTFRCDPISEHNRLYWYRQTLGQGPEFLTYFQNEAQLEKSRLLSDRFSAERPKGSFSTLEIQRTEQGDSAMYLCASRMGVGELFFGEGSRLTVL.

This clone occurred once. The chain uses TRBV4-3 and TRBJ2-4; D is ambiguous. This CDR3 contains 16 residues. Trimming took 0 bases from V and 0 from J, leaving 9 bases between them. Per the germline V gene, CDR1 is LGHNA and CDR2 is YSLEER. This CDR3 reads CASSQDYGVAKNIQYF. CDR3 DNA sequence: TGCGCCAGCAGCCAAGATTACGGAGTAGCCAAAAACATTCAGTACTTC.

The chain joins TRBV27 to TRBJ2-7; 11 bases are a match to TRBD2. The germline gives CDR1 MNHEY, CDR2 SMNVEV (reference sequence). Trimming took 6 bases from V and 3 from J; bases not matched to a gene: 7. The CDR3 totals 15 residues. The CDR3 DNA sequence: TGTGCCAGCAGGGGAGGGACTAGCGGAAACTACGAGCAGTACTTC. Protein: CASRGGTSGNYEQYF.

The chain is built from TRBV9 and TRBJ1-2, with D unresolved. Deletions cut 3 bases from V and 1 base from J, with 7 bases between. This CDR3 is 13 amino acids long. Per the germline V gene, CDR1 is SGDLS and CDR2 is YYNGEE. The chain's CDR3 is CASSETSNYGYTF. CDR3 DNA sequence: TGTGCCAGCAGCGAAACAAGTAACTATGGCTACACCTTC.

The chain joins TRBV30 to TRBJ2-3; 8 nucleotides align to TRBD2. There are 15 residues in the CDR3. Trimming at V came to 3 bases and at J to 5 bases, leaving 10 bases not matched to a gene. The germline CDR1 and CDR2 sequences are GTSNPN and SVGIG (reference sequence). CDR3: CAWSVLGLVRDTQYF. The CDR3 DNA reads TGTGCCTGGAGCGTTCTGGGACTAGTCAGAGATACGCAGTATTTT.

The J gene is TRBJ1-4, the V gene TRBV25-1; 8 bases agree with TRBD1. V lost 6 bases and J lost 8; bases outside the gene matches: 8. The CDR3 totals 14 residues. The germline CDR1 and CDR2 sequences are MGHDK and SYGVNS. The CDR3 DNA sequence: TGTGCCAGCAGGGAGGACAGGGTCGGCGAAAAACTGTTTTTT. It encodes CASREDRVGEKLFF.

There are a few counts of this clone. V and J are TRBV29-1 and TRBJ1-1, with D hard to call. CDR1 is SQVTM, CDR2 ANQGSEA, per germline. The V and J ends lost 7 bases and 4 bases respectively, with 10 bases between them. This CDR3 spans 11 amino acids. CDR3 in DNA: TGCAGCGCCGCCGGGAGCACTGAAGCTTTCTTT. It codes for CSAAGSTEAFF. Full variable domain (outside the CDR3, taken from reference TRBV29-1 and TRBJ1-1): SAVISQKPSRDICQRGTSLTIQCQVDSQVTMMFWYRQQPGQSLTLIATANQGSEATYESGFVIDKFPISRPNLTFSTLTVSNMSPEDSSIYLCSAAGSTEAFFGQGTRLTVV.

This chain uses TRBV5-1 with TRBJ2-1; 7 nucleotides align to TRBD2. The CDR3 has 15 residues. V lost 5 bases to trimming and J lost 9 bases; unmatched junction nucleotides: 14. CDR1 and CDR2 from the germline V gene are SGHRS and YFSETQ. The CDR3 nucleotides read TGCGCCAGCAGGAGTAGACTAGCCCGCAAAAGTGAGCAGTTCTTC. Residues: CASRSRLARKSEQFF.

V and J are TRBV19 and TRBJ2-7; TRBD2 matches 10 bases. The CDR3 is 15 residues long. Germline V CDR1 and CDR2: LNHDA, SQIVND (reference sequence). The trim removed 5 bases at V and 7 bases at J, leaving 11 bases unmatched. The CDR3 region has the DNA TGTGCCAGTAGTCATCGCCTAGCGGGAGCGGGGGAGCAGTACTTC. This sequence encodes CASSHRLAGAGEQYF.

The chain is built from TRBV6-5 and TRBJ2-1; the D gene is possibly TRBD2 (5 bases). The CDR3 covers 15 residues. With 0 bases removed from V and 4 bases from J, the gap between germline ends came to 10 bases. Germline values: CDR1 MNHEY, CDR2 SVGAGI. CDR3 loop: CASSYSAGPYNEQFF. The CDR3, as DNA: TGTGCCAGCAGTTACTCTGCGGGTCCGTACAATGAGCAGTTCTTC.

The V call is TRBV7-2, the J call TRBJ2-7, with D unresolved. The V and J ends lost 5 bases and 5 bases respectively, with 13 bases between them. CDR3 length: 13 amino acids. Germline V lookup: CDR1 SGHTA, CDR2 FQGNSA. The CDR3 DNA sequence: TGTGCCAGCAGCAGAAGTAAAGGTGACGAGCAGTACTTC. It translates to CASSRSKGDEQYF.

The genes are TRBV4-2 and TRBJ2-3, with TRBD2 matching 14 bases. Germline V gene lookup returns CDR1 LGHNA and CDR2 YNFKEQ. The length of the CDR3 is 17 residues. Trimming cost V 4 bases and J 7 bases; bases outside gene matches: 10. Here the CDR3 reads CASSPRLAGGPRYTQYF. The CDR3 DNA sequence: TGTGCCAGCAGCCCAAGACTAGCGGGAGGGCCCCGATATACGCAGTATTTT.

This clone is a singleton in its sample. This chain's CDR3 is CASTGRVNQPQHF. The DNA for the CDR3 is TGTGCCAGCACAGGCAGGGTAAATCAGCCCCAGCATTTT. The chain links TRBV28 to TRBJ1-5, with D possibly TRBD1 on 5 matching bases. V was pared by 7 bases and J by 4 bases, with 11 bases between. In germline, CDR1 is MDHEN, CDR2 SYDVKM. The CDR3 is made up of 13 amino acids.

The V call is TRBV4-1, the J call TRBJ2-3, with 8 bases lining up with TRBD2. The CDR3 loop spans 17 amino acids. After removal of 0 bases from V and 11 bases from J, the junction contained 16 bases not matched to a gene. CDR1 is MGHRA, CDR2 YSYEKL, per germline. The CDR3 coding sequence is TGCGCCAGCAGCCAAGACCCCGGGACTAGACGCCTGGGTGGGCAGTATTTT. Translation: CASSQDPGTRRLGGQYF.

This sequence joins TRBV11-2 and TRBJ2-7, with a possible D match to TRBD2 (6 bases). The CDR3 sequence is 13 residues long. The ends were cut back, 6 bases at V and 1 base at J, with 10 bases in the middle. The V gene's germline CDR1 is SGHAT and CDR2 FQNNGV. The CDR3 region is CASSFAGSYEQYF. Written as DNA, the CDR3 is TGTGCCAGCAGTTTCGCGGGGTCCTACGAGCAGTACTTC. The entire variable domain, with the rest obtained from reference TRBV11-2 and TRBJ2-7, is as follows: EAGVAQSPRYKIIEKRQSVAFWCNPISGHATLYWYQQILGQGPKLLIQFQNNGVVDDSQLPKDRFSAERLKGVDSTLKIQPAKLEDSAVYLCASSFAGSYEQYFGPGTRLTVT.

The J gene is TRBJ2-5, the V gene TRBV9; D remains ambiguous. V lost 0 bases and J 4 bases, leaving 7 bases between the germline ends. Per the germline V gene, CDR1 is SGDLS and CDR2 is YYNGEE. This CDR3 has 13 amino acids. The CDR3 sequence: CASSVVRRETQYF. The CDR3 DNA is TGTGCCAGCAGCGTAGTGAGGCGAGAGACCCAGTACTTC. The whole variable domain, remainder taken from reference TRBV9 and TRBJ2-5, is DSGVTQTPKHLITATGQRVTLRCSPRSGDLSVYWYQQSLDQGLQFLIQYYNGEERAKGNILERFSAQQFPDLHSELNLSSLELGDSALYFCASSVVRRETQYFGPGTRLLVL.

The chain recombines TRBV13 with TRBJ2-7; TRBD1 might be the D (5 bases). This CDR3 contains 18 residues. Germline CDR1 reads PRHDT; CDR2 reads FYEKMQ (reference sequence). Trimming took 5 bases from V and 1 from J, leaving 24 bases between them. CDR3 protein: CASSPSLWFGAGSYEQYF. The CDR3 DNA follows: TGTGCCAGCAGCCCCTCGCTTTGGTTTGGGGCAGGTTCCTACGAGCAGTACTTC. The complete variable domain, with remaining parts taken from reference TRBV13 and TRBJ2-7, reads AAGVIQSPRHLIKEKRETATLKCYPIPRHDTVYWYQQGPGQDPQFLISFYEKMQSDKGSIPDRFSAQQFSDYHSELNMSSLELGDSALYFCASSPSLWFGAGSYEQYFGPGTRLTVT.

The chain has TRBV7-9 and TRBJ1-2; D unclear. V lost 6 bases to trimming and J lost 3 bases, with 23 bases between them. CDR1 and CDR2 from the germline V gene are SEHNR and FQNEAQ (reference sequence). This CDR3 contains 17 residues. CDR3 bases: TGTGCCAGCAGACCATCCCCGTTGGAGCTTTACTACTATGGCTACACCTTC. Amino acids: CASRPSPLELYYYGYTF.

This clone showed up just once. This chain connects TRBV7-9 to TRBJ2-7; D possibly corresponds to TRBD1 (6 bases). Germline CDR1 and CDR2: SEHNR and FQNEAQ (reference sequence). This CDR3 is built from 14 residues. Trimming pared 3 bases from V and 2 bases from J, leaving 11 bases between. The CDR3 loop is CASSFSTGTYEQYF. CDR3 nucleotides: TGTGCCAGCAGCTTTTCGACAGGAACCTACGAGCAGTACTTC.

The CDR3 nucleotides are TGTGCCAGCACCCGCTCCTCTTACTTAAATGGCTACACCTTC. Residues: CASTRSSYLNGYTF. The rearrangement links TRBV6-5 to TRBJ1-2, with D unclear. The germline V and J ends were trimmed by 7 bases and 6 bases, with 18 bases remaining between them. The length of the CDR3 is 14 residues. Germline lookup yields CDR1 MNHEY and CDR2 SVGAGI.

In this sample, this clone turned up a few times. This chain uses TRBV7-3 with TRBJ1-1, with D possibly matching TRBD1 (5 bases). The CDR3 runs 15 residues. CDR1 SGHTA and CDR2 FQGTGA come from the germline V gene. V lost 2 bases, J lost 7 bases, and 17 bases lay in between. CDR3 protein: CASSLGGGPGVEAFF. For the CDR3, the DNA is TGTGCCAGCAGCTTAGGGGGTGGGCCCGGTGTTGAAGCTTTCTTT.